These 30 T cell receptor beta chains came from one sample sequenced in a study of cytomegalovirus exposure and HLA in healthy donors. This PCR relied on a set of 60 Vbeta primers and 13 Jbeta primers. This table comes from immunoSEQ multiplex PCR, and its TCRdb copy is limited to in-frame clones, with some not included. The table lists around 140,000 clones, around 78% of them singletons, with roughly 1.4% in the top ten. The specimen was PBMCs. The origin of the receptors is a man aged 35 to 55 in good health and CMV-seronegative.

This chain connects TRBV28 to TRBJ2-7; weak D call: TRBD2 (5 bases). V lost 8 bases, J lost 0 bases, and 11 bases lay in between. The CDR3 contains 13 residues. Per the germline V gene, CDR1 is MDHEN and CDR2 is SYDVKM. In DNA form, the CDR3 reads TGTGCCAGCCTTTCTAGCATCTCCTACGAGCAGTACTTC. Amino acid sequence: CASLSSISYEQYF.

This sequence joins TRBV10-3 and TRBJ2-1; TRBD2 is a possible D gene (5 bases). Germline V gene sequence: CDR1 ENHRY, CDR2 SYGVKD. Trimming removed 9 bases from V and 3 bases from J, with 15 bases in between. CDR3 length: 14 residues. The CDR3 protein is CAIKAGKDYNEQFF. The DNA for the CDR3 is TGTGCCATTAAAGCCGGGAAAGACTACAATGAGCAGTTCTTC.

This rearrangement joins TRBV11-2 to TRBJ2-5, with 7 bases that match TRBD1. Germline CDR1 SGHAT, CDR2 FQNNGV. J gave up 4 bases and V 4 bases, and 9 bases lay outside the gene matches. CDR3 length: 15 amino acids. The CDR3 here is CASSSGQVRTETQYF. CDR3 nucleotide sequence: TGTGCCAGCAGCTCCGGACAGGTCAGGACAGAGACCCAGTACTTC.

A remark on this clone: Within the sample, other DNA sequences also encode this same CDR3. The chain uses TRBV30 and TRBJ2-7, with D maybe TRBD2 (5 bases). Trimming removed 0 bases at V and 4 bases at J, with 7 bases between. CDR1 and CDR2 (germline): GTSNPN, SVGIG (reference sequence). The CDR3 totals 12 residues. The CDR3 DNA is TGTGCCTGGAGTGTACTAGGGTACGAGCAGTACTTC. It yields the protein CAWSVLGYEQYF.

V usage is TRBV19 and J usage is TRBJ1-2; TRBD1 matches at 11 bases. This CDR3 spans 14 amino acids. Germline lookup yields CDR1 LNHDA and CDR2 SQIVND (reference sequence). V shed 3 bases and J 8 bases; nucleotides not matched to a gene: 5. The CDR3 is CASSMWTGGKGYTF. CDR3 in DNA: TGTGCCAGTAGTATGTGGACAGGGGGCAAAGGCTACACCTTC.

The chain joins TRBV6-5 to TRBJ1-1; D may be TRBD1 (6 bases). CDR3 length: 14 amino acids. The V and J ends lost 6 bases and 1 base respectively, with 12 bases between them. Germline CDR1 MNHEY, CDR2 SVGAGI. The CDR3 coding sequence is TGTGCCAGCAGCCTCGACAGGAGGAACACTGAAGCTTTCTTT. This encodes CASSLDRRNTEAFF.

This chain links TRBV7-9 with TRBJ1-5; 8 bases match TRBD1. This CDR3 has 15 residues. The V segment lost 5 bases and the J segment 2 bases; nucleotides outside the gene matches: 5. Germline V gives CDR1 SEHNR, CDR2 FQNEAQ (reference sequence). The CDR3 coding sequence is TGTGCCAGCAGCGCAGGACAGGGACGCAATCAGCCCCAGCATTTT. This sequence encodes CASSAGQGRNQPQHF.

CDR3 in amino acids: CASKTTGVGQPQHF. CDR3 bases: TGTGCCAGCAAAACGACAGGGGTGGGACAGCCCCAGCATTTT. This chain uses TRBV6-6 with TRBJ1-5; 8 nucleotides align to TRBD1. The CDR3 is made up of 14 amino acids. V was clipped by 7 bases and J by 7 bases; unmatched bases: 9. Looked up from germline, CDR1 is MNHNY and CDR2 is SVGAGI (reference sequence).

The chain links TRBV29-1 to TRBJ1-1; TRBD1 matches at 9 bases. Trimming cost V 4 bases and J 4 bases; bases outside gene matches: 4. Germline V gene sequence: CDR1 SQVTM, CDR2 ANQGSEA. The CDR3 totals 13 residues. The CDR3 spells CSVARDRVTEAFF. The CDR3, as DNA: TGCAGCGTTGCCCGGGACAGGGTCACTGAAGCTTTCTTT. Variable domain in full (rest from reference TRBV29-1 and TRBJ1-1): SAVISQKPSRDICQRGTSLTIQCQVDSQVTMMFWYRQQPGQSLTLIATANQGSEATYESGFVIDKFPISRPNLTFSTLTVSNMSPEDSSIYLCSVARDRVTEAFFGQGTRLTVV.

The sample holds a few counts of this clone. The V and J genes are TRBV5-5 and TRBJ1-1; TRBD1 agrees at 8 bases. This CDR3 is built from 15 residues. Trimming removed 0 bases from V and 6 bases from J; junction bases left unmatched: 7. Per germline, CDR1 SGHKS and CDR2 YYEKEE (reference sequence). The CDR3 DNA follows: TGTGCCAGCAGCTTGGACTGGACAGGGATGTCTGAAGCTTTCTTT. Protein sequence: CASSLDWTGMSEAFF.

The CDR3 coding sequence is TGTGCCAGCAGTTTAGAGACAGGGACCGAGCAGTACTTC. Protein: CASSLETGTEQYF. The chain employs TRBV27 and TRBJ2-7, with 7 bases that match TRBD1. The CDR3 spans 13 residues. Germline CDR1 MNHEY, CDR2 SMNVEV (reference sequence). The V gene end was trimmed by 2 bases and the J gene end by 6 bases; junction bases not matched to a gene: 4.

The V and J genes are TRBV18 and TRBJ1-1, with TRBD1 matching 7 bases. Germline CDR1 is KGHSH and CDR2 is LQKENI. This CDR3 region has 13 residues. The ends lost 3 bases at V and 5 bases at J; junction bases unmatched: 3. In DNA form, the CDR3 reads TGTGCCAGCTCACCTGACAGGGTAACTGAAGCTTTCTTT. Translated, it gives CASSPDRVTEAFF.

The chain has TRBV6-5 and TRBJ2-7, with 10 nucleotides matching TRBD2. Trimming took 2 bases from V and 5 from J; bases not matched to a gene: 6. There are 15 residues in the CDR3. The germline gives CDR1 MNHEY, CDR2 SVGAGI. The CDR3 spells CASSYRASGRNEQYF. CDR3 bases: TGTGCCAGCAGTTACAGGGCTAGCGGGAGAAACGAGCAGTACTTC.

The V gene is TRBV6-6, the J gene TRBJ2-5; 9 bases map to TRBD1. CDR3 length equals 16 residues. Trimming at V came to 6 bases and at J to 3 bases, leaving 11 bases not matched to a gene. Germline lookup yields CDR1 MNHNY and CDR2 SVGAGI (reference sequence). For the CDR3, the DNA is TGTGCCAGCAGAACTACCGACAGGGGGAAGGAAGAGACCCAGTACTTC. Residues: CASRTTDRGKEETQYF.

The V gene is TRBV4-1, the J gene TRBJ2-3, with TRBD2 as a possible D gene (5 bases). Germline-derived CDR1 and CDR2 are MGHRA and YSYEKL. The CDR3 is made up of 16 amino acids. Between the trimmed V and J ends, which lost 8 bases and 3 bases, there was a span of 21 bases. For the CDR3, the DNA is TGCGCCAGCCGGGGAGATGGCTTCTACTCAACAGATACGCAGTATTTT. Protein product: CASRGDGFYSTDTQYF.

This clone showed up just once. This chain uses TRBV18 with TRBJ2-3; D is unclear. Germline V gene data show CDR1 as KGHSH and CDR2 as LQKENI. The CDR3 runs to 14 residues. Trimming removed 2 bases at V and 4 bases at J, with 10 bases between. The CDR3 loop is CASSPNVEPDTQYF. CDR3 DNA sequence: TGTGCCAGCTCACCAAATGTCGAGCCAGATACGCAGTATTTT.

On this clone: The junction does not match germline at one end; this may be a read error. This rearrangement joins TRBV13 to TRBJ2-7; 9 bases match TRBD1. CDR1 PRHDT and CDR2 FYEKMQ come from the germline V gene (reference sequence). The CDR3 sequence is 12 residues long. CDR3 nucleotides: TGTGCCAGCAGCTCGACAGGGGGTCCTTTGGGCTTC. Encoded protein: CASSSTGGPLGF. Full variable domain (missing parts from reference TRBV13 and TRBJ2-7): AAGVIQSPRHLIKEKRETATLKCYPIPRHDTVYWYQQGPGQDPQFLISFYEKMQSDKGSIPDRFSAQQFSDYHSELNMSSLELGDSALYFCASSSTGGPLGFGPGTRLTVT.

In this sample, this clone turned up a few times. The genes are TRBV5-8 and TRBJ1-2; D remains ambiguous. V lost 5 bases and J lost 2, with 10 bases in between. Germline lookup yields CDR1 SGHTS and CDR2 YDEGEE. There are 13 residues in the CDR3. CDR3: CASSPDLNYGYTF. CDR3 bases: TGTGCCAGCAGTCCGGACTTAAACTATGGCTACACCTTC.

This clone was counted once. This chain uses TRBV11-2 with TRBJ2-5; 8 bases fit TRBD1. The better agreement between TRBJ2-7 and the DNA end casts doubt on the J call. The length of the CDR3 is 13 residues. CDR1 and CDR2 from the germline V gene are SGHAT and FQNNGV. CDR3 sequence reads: CASRRTGSYEQYF. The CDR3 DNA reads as TGTGCCAGCAGACGGACAGGGTCCTACGAGCAGTACTTC.

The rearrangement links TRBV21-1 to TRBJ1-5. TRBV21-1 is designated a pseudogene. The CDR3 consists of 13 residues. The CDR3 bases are TGTGCCTCCGGAGGGGTTCCAAATCAGCCCCAGCATTTT. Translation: CASGGVPNQPQHF.

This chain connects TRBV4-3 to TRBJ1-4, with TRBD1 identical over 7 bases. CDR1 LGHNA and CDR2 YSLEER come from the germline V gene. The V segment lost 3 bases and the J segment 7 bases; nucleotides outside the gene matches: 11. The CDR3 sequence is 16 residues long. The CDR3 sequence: CASSHSDRVGSEKLFF. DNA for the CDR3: TGCGCCAGCAGCCACTCCGACAGGGTGGGGAGTGAAAAACTGTTTTTT.

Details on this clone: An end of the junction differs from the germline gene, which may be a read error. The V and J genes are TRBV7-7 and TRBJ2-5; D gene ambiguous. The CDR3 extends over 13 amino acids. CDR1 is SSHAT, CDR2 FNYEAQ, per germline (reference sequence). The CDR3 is CASSKVSQETQYF. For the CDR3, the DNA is TGTGCTAGCAGCAAAGTTAGTCAAGAGACCCAGTACTTC.

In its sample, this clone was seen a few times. The CDR3 here is CASSFRSGASNQPQHF. The CDR3 coding sequence is TGTGCCAGCAGTTTTCGTTCGGGAGCCAGCAATCAGCCCCAGCATTTT. This chain connects TRBV28 to TRBJ1-5, with unresolved D. Germline V CDR1 and CDR2: MDHEN, SYDVKM. V was pared by 3 bases and J by 1 base, with 13 bases between. This CDR3 has 16 residues. Full variable domain (outside the CDR3, taken from reference TRBV28 and TRBJ1-5): DVKVTQSSRYLVKRTGEKVFLECVQDMDHENMFWYRQDPGLGLRLIYFSYDVKMKEKGDIPEGYSVSREKKERFSLILESASTNQTSMYLCASSFRSGASNQPQHFGDGTRLSIL.

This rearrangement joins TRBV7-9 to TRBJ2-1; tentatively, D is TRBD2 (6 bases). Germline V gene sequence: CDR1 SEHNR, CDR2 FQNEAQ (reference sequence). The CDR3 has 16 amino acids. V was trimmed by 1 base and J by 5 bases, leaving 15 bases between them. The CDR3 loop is CASSLGRLGGHNEQFF. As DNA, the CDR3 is TGTGCCAGCAGCTTAGGACGCCTGGGAGGACACAATGAGCAGTTCTTC.

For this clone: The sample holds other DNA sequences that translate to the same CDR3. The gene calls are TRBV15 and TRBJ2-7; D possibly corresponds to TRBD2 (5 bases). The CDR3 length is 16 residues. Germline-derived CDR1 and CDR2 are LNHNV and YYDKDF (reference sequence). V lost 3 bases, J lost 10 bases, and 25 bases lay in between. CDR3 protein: CATSSEGGTSAHPQYF. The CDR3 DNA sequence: TGTGCCACCAGCAGTGAAGGAGGCACCTCTGCCCATCCTCAGTACTTC. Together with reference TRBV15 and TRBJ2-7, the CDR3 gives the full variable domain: DAMVIQNPRYQVTQFGKPVTLSCSQTLNHNVMYWYQQKSSQAPKLLFHYYDKDFNNEADTPDNFQSRRPNTSFCFLDIRSPGLGDTAMYLCATSSEGGTSAHPQYFGPGTRLTVT.

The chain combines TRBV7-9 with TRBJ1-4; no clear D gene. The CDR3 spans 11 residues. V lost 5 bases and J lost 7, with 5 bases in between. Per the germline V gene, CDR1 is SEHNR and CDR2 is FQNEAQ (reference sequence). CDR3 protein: CASSIIEKLFF. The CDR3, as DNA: TGTGCCAGCAGCATCATTGAAAAACTGTTTTTT.

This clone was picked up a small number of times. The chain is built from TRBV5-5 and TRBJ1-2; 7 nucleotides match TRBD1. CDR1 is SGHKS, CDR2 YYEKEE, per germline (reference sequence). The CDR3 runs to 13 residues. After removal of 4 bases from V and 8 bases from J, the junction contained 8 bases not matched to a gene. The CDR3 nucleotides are TGTGCCAGCAGCCACCGACAGGGTGTGGGCTACACCTTC. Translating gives CASSHRQGVGYTF.

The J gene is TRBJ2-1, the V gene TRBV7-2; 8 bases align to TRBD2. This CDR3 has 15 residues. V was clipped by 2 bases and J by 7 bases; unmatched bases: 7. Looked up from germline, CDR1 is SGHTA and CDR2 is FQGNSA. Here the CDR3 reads CASSLWTSSSNEQFF. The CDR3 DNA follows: TGTGCCAGCAGCTTATGGACTAGCAGTTCAAATGAGCAGTTCTTC.

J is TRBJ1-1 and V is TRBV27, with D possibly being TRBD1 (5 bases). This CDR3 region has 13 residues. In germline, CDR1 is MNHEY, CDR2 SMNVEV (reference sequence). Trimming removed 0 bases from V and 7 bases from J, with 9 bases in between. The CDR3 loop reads CASSLSGVGEAFF. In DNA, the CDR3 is TGTGCCAGCAGTTTATCAGGGGTAGGTGAAGCTTTCTTT.

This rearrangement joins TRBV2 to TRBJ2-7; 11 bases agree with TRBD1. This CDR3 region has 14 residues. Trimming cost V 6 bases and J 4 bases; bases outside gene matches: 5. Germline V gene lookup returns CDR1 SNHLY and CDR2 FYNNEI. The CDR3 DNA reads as TGTGCCAGCAGCGCTGGACAGGGGGCGTACGAGCAGTACTTC. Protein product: CASSAGQGAYEQYF. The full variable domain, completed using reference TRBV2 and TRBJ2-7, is EPEVTQTPSHQVTQMGQEVILRCVPISNHLYFYWYRQILGQKVEFLVSFYNNEISEKSEIFDDQFSVERPDGSNFTLKIRSTKLEDSAMYFCASSAGQGAYEQYFGPGTRLTVT.